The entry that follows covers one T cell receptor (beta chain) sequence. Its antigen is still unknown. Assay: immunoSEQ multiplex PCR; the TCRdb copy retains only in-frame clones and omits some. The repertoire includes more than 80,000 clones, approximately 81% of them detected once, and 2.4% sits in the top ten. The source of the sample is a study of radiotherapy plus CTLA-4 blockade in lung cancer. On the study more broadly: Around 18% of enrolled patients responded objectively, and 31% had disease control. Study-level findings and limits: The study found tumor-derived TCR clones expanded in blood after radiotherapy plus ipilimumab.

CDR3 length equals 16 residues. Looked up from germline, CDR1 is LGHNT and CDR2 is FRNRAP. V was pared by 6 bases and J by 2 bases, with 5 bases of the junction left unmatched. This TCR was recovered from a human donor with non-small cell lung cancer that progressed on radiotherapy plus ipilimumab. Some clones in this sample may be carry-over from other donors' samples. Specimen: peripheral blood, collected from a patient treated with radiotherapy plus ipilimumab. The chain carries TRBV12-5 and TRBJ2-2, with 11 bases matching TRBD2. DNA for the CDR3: TGTGCTAGTGGAGCCGGGACTAGCGGAAACACCGGGGAGCTGTTTTTT. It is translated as CASGAGTSGNTGELFF.